The next 14 T cell receptor beta chains were all read from a single sample in a study of blood T cell repertoires in COVID-19 (dated by TCRdb to 2019 to 2021). The library was built by means of the immunoSEQ multiplex PCR assay. TCRdb carries this immuneACCESS record with in-frame sequences only. Its versions omit some clonotypes, under half of them owing to an unresolved V gene in the studies checked, with the rest unexplained. The sample table lists about 70,000 clones, about 80% of them with a count of one. Around 16% of the sample is held by the ten biggest clonotypes. The material sequenced was peripheral blood. The source of these receptors is a human donor in a cohort sampled during active COVID-19.

Only one count was recorded for this clone. This chain uses TRBV10-3 with TRBJ1-3, with 9 bases identical to TRBD1. V shed 6 bases and J 1 base; nucleotides not matched to a gene: 7. This CDR3 has 16 amino acids. The germline CDR1 and CDR2 sequences are ENHRY and SYGVKD. Here the CDR3 reads CAIRGGQGTSGNTIYF. CDR3 coding DNA: TGTGCCATCAGGGGGGGACAGGGAACGTCTGGAAACACCATATATTTT.

The rearrangement joins TRBV7-9 to TRBJ2-7; 7 positions agree with TRBD1. Germline V CDR1 and CDR2: SEHNR, FQNEAQ (reference sequence). There are 15 residues in the CDR3. V trimming: 5 bases; J trimming: 5 bases; junction bases outside the gene matches: 12. As DNA, the CDR3 is TGTGCCAGCAGCGCTCTACAGGGGTACTTCGACGAGCAGTACTTC. Its translation: CASSALQGYFDEQYF.

As DNA, the CDR3 is TGTGCCAGCAGTTTATCACCGGGGGTGTTGGGGGATAGCAATCAGCCCCAGCATTTT. Its translation is CASSLSPGVLGDSNQPQHF. The chain carries TRBV27 and TRBJ1-5, with a weak D call TRBD1 (5 bases). The CDR3 covers 19 residues. The V end lost 0 bases, the J end lost 0 bases, and 18 bases lay between the germline ends. Germline CDR1 reads MNHEY; CDR2 reads SMNVEV (reference sequence).

The V and J genes are TRBV5-5 and TRBJ1-1; TRBD1 agrees at 8 bases. CDR1 is SGHKS, CDR2 YYEKEE, per germline (reference sequence). The junction had 3 bases not matched to a gene; V was cut back by 1 base and J by 4 bases. CDR3 size: 14 residues. The CDR3 bases are TGTGCCAGCAGCTTGTATACAGGGGGCACTGAAGCTTTCTTT. This sequence encodes CASSLYTGGTEAFF.

The rearrangement uses TRBV30 and TRBJ1-1; 9 nucleotides agree with TRBD1. The CDR3 runs 13 residues. V lost 1 base, J lost 12 bases, and 9 bases stayed unmatched. The V gene's germline CDR1 is GTSNPN and CDR2 SVGIG (reference sequence). The CDR3 DNA reads as TGTGCCTGGAGTGGGACAGGGGCCCACGGGACTTTCTTT. Its translation is CAWSGTGAHGTFF. Complete variable domain (other parts from reference TRBV30 and TRBJ1-1): SQTIHQWPATLVQPVGSPLSLECTVEGTSNPNLYWYRQAAGRGLQLLFYSVGIGQISSEVPQNLSASRPQDRQFILSSKKLLLSDSGFYLCAWSGTGAHGTFFGQGTRLTVV.

In DNA, the CDR3 is TGCAGTGCTAGTCGTGGGCCTCCCTCTGGGGCCAACGTCCTGACTTTC. Its protein is CSASRGPPSGANVLTF. The chain recombines TRBV20-1 with TRBJ2-6; no definite D call. Trimming removed 3 bases from V and 0 bases from J, with 12 bases in between. The germline CDR1 and CDR2 sequences are DFQATT and SNEGSKA (reference sequence). The CDR3 runs 16 residues.

The chain couples TRBV7-8 to TRBJ1-1, with 9 bases matching TRBD1. This CDR3 has 15 amino acids. V was pared by 5 bases and J by 5 bases, with 9 bases of the junction left unmatched. Germline lookup yields CDR1 SGHVS and CDR2 FQNEAQ. The CDR3 protein is CASSPGTGGRTEAFF. The CDR3 region has the DNA TGTGCCAGCAGCCCTGGAACAGGGGGCAGGACTGAAGCTTTCTTT.

V and J are TRBV12-3 or TRBV12-4 and TRBJ2-7, with no clear D. V lost 3 bases and J lost 4, with 4 bases in between. This CDR3 contains 11 residues. CDR3 sequence reads: CASSFKYEQYF. CDR3 coding DNA: TGTGCCAGCAGTTTCAAATACGAGCAGTACTTC.

This clone was counted only a few times. J is TRBJ2-3 and V is TRBV11-2; TRBD2 matches at 8 bases. The CDR3 length is 15 residues. Germline CDR1 reads SGHAT; CDR2 reads FQNNGV. The V gene end was trimmed by 8 bases and the J gene end by 0 bases; junction bases not matched to a gene: 7. The CDR3 DNA reads TGTGCCAGCGGACTACTAGCGGCTAGCACAGATACGCAGTATTTT. It specifies CASGLLAASTDTQYF.

CDR3 nucleotide sequence: TGTGCCAGCAGCACGGACTTGTCCGAGCAGTACTTC. Residues: CASSTDLSEQYF. The chain carries TRBV7-2 and TRBJ2-7; D is perhaps TRBD2 (5 bases). The CDR3 is made up of 12 amino acids. With 5 bases removed from V and 6 bases from J, the gap between germline ends came to 11 bases. Germline V gives CDR1 SGHTA, CDR2 FQGNSA. Based on the CDR3 plus reference TRBV7-2 and TRBJ2-7, the full variable domain is GAGVSQSPSNKVTEKGKDVELRCDPISGHTALYWYRQSLGQGLEFLIYFQGNSAPDKSGLPSDRFSAERTGGSVSTLTIQRTQQEDSAVYLCASSTDLSEQYFGPGTRLTVT.

The J gene is TRBJ1-1, the V gene TRBV5-1, with 10 bases aligning to TRBD1. Germline V gives CDR1 SGHRS, CDR2 YFSETQ. The CDR3 extends over 15 amino acids. Losses at the gene ends were 0 bases for V and 10 bases for J; bases not matched to a gene: 9. CDR3 protein: CASSLASGTGDGAFF. The CDR3 region has the DNA TGCGCCAGCAGCTTGGCCTCCGGGACAGGGGATGGAGCTTTCTTT.

The J gene is TRBJ2-7, the V gene TRBV5-1, with 7 bases matching TRBD1. V dropped 1 base and J dropped 2; count of bases not matched to a gene: 6. The CDR3 contains 15 residues. From germline, CDR1 is SGHRS and CDR2 YFSETQ. The CDR3 spells CASSLSTGLTYEQYF. CDR3 sequence (DNA): TGCGCCAGCAGCTTGTCGACAGGGTTGACCTACGAGCAGTACTTC.

V gene TRBV7-7 combines with J gene TRBJ2-1; TRBD2 matches at 8 bases. The CDR3 covers 15 residues. Germline values: CDR1 SSHAT, CDR2 FNYEAQ (reference sequence). J gave up 2 bases and V 5 bases, and 5 bases lay outside the gene matches. CDR3 sequence (DNA): TGTGCCAGCAGCGGAACTAGCGGAGCCTACAATGAGCAGTTCTTC. Amino acid sequence: CASSGTSGAYNEQFF.

The CDR3 nucleotides read TGCGCCAGCAGCCAGGGACAGCGTGAAGCTTTCTTT. This encodes CASSQGQREAFF. The rearrangement joins TRBV5-1 to TRBJ1-1, with TRBD1 identical over 7 bases. Germline CDR1 is SGHRS and CDR2 is YFSETQ. V trimming: 4 bases; J trimming: 7 bases; junction bases outside the gene matches: 4. This CDR3 has 12 residues.